The 6 T cell receptor beta chains below were found in one sample sequenced in a study of PD-L1 blockade in urothelial cancer. Described time point: peripheral blood 6 weeks after treatment start. This table comes from immunoSEQ multiplex PCR, and its TCRdb copy is limited to in-frame clones, with some not included. The data contain more than 95,000 clones, approximately 85% of them seen just once; the ten biggest clones take up roughly 2.4%. Specimen: PBMCs, collected around atezolizumab (anti-PD-L1) treatment. These receptors all come from a man aged 50-59 years with urothelial cancer.

J is TRBJ1-1 and V is TRBV27; D perhaps matches TRBD1 (6 bases). Trimming cost V 4 bases and J 3 bases, with 9 bases left between them. The CDR3 has 13 amino acids. Germline V gene data show CDR1 as MNHEY and CDR2 as SMNVEV (reference sequence). The CDR3 DNA follows: TGTGCCAGCAGTTCCCAGGGGTACACTGAAGCTTTCTTT. Its protein is CASSSQGYTEAFF.

About this clone: A junction boundary mismatches the germline segment, possibly from a read error. The rearrangement links TRBV11-2 to TRBJ2-7; TRBD2 might be the D (6 bases). This CDR3 spans 15 amino acids. Germline loops: CDR1 SGHAT, CDR2 FQNNGV. In nucleotides, the CDR3 is TGTGCCAGCACCTTAAGCGGGCAGAGACGCGCCGAGCAGTACTTC. Protein sequence: CASTLSGQRRAEQYF.

The chain links TRBV5-4 to TRBJ1-1; 9 nucleotides match TRBD1. Trimming at V came to 4 bases and at J to 3 bases, leaving 7 bases not matched to a gene. CDR3 length: 15 residues. Germline-derived CDR1 and CDR2 are SGHNT and YYREEE (reference sequence). CDR3 sequence: CASSTGQGSDTEAFF. The CDR3 DNA sequence: TGTGCCAGCAGCACCGGACAGGGGTCGGACACTGAAGCTTTCTTT.

The chain links TRBV18 to TRBJ2-7; TRBD1 might be the D (6 bases). The V end lost 3 bases, the J end lost 4 bases, and 13 bases lay between the germline ends. The V gene's germline CDR1 is KGHSH and CDR2 LQKENI. The CDR3 is made up of 14 amino acids. CDR3 sequence: CASSPSSGDYEQYF. Written as DNA, the CDR3 is TGTGCCAGCTCACCGTCTTCAGGGGATTACGAGCAGTACTTC.

This chain uses TRBV19 with TRBJ2-7; 9 positions agree with TRBD1. Germline trimming cut 5 bases from V and 2 bases from J; bases unmatched to any gene: 4. The CDR3 is 14 residues long. Germline V gene data show CDR1 as LNHDA and CDR2 as SQIVND (reference sequence). The CDR3 region has the DNA TGTGCCAGTAGTGTGGGACAGGGACCCTACGAGCAGTACTTC. It is translated as CASSVGQGPYEQYF.

The V call is TRBV19, the J call TRBJ1-6, with 7 bases lining up with TRBD1. The CDR3 is 15 residues long. Trimming cost V 5 bases and J 7 bases; bases outside gene matches: 8. Germline V gene sequence: CDR1 LNHDA, CDR2 SQIVND (reference sequence). DNA of the CDR3: TGTGCCAGTAGTTCTTCGGACAGGACGAATTCACCCCTCCACTTT. The encoded protein is CASSSSDRTNSPLHF. The full variable domain, in which reference TRBV19 and TRBJ1-6 provide the parts outside the CDR3, is DGGITQSPKYLFRKEGQNVTLSCEQNLNHDAMYWYRQDPGQGLRLIYYSQIVNDFQKGDIAEGYSVSREKKESFPLTVTSAQKNPTAFYLCASSSSDRTNSPLHFGNGTRLTVT.